The 7 T cell receptor beta chains below come from one sample, sequenced in a study of CD8 T cells in ankylosing spondylitis. A single record per CDR3 protein comes from TCRdb applying MiXCR to the 5' RACE reads. The table includes under 250,000 distinct CDR3 sequences, roughly 24% detected once. The sample consisted of blood, either unsorted or a sorted T cell fraction (not recorded which). Receptor source: a male donor with ankylosing spondylitis or in good health (not recorded which).

This clonotype is a singleton in its sample. One junction end does not reproduce the germline sequence, and a read error may be involved. The chain employs TRBV7-7 and TRBJ2-1; D not certain. Germline V gene lookup returns CDR1 SSHAT and CDR2 FNYEAQ (reference sequence). This CDR3 region has 13 residues. The CDR3 here is CASSLGAVNEQFF. The CDR3 DNA reads TGTGCTAGCAGCTTAGGTGCAGTCAATGAGCAGTTCTTC.

The rearrangement links TRBV5-1 to TRBJ2-7; D not certain. Germline CDR1 and CDR2: SGHRS and YFSETQ. The CDR3 has 11 amino acids. Between the trimmed V and J ends, which lost 5 bases and 3 bases, there was a span of 6 bases. In nucleotides, the CDR3 is TGCGCCAGCAGGTCGGACTACGAGCAGTACTTC. Translation gives CASRSDYEQYF. The full variable domain, completed using reference TRBV5-1 and TRBJ2-7, is KAGVTQTPRYLIKTRGQQVTLSCSPISGHRSVSWYQQTPGQGLQFLFEYFSETQRNKGNFPGRFSGRQFSNSRSEMNVSTLELGDSALYLCASRSDYEQYFGPGTRLTVT.

This clonotype was found many times. This rearrangement joins TRBV6-6 to TRBJ2-5, with TRBD1 identical over 7 bases. With 8 bases clipped from V and 4 bases from J, the junction kept 7 bases outside the gene matches. Germline CDR1 and CDR2: MNHNY and SVGAGI (reference sequence). This CDR3 is 13 amino acids long. CDR3 amino acids: CASRDRIRETQYF. The CDR3 DNA sequence: TGTGCCAGCCGGGACAGAATAAGAGAGACCCAGTACTTC.

This clonotype has ten or more counts. The V gene is TRBV28, the J gene TRBJ1-6; TRBD1 aligns across 10 bases. The CDR3 sequence is 14 residues long. Trimming took 10 bases from V and 8 from J; bases not matched to a gene: 8. CDR1 is MDHEN, CDR2 SYDVKM, per germline. CDR3 region: CATSSGTGDSPLHF. The DNA for the CDR3 is TGTGCCACGTCCAGTGGGACAGGGGATTCACCCCTCCACTTT.

This clonotype was counted at least ten times. The chain uses TRBV7-2 and TRBJ2-7, with 11 positions matching TRBD2. The CDR3 has 17 amino acids. Trimming removed 2 bases from V and 0 bases from J; junction bases left unmatched: 6. Germline V gives CDR1 SGHTA, CDR2 FQGNSA. The CDR3 protein is CASSLLQGTSGSYEQYF. The CDR3 nucleotides read TGTGCCAGCAGCTTATTACAGGGGACTAGCGGCTCCTACGAGCAGTACTTC. Full variable domain (missing parts from reference TRBV7-2 and TRBJ2-7): GAGVSQSPSNKVTEKGKDVELRCDPISGHTALYWYRQSLGQGLEFLIYFQGNSAPDKSGLPSDRFSAERTGGSVSTLTIQRTQQEDSAVYLCASSLLQGTSGSYEQYFGPGTRLTVT.

This chain links TRBV11-1 with TRBJ2-1; D not certain. The germline V gene has CDR1 SGHAT and CDR2 FQDESV (reference sequence). CDR3 size: 12 residues. The germline V and J ends were trimmed by 3 bases and 8 bases, with 8 bases remaining between them. The CDR3 DNA follows: TGTGCCAGCAGCTTTAATGGCCATGAGCAGTTCTTC. It is translated as CASSFNGHEQFF.

The chain employs TRBV9 and TRBJ2-1; 7 bases are a match to TRBD1. This CDR3 contains 14 residues. V was pared by 4 bases and J by 4 bases, with 5 bases of the junction left unmatched. Germline-derived CDR1 and CDR2 are SGDLS and YYNGEE. This CDR3 reads CASSLRTGYNEQFF. The DNA for the CDR3 is TGTGCCAGCAGCCTCCGGACAGGATACAATGAGCAGTTCTTC.